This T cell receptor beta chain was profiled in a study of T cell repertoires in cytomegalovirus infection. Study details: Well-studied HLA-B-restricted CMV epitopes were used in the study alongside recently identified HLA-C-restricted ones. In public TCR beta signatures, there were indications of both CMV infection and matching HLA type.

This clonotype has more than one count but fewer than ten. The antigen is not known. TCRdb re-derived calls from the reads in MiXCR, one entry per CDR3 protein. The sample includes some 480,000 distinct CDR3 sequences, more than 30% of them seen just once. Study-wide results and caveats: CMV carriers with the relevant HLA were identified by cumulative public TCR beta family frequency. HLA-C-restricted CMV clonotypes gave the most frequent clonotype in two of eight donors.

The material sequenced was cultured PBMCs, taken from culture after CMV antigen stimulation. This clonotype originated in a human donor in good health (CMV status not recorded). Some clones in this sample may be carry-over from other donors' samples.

CDR3 in DNA: TGCGCCAGCAGCTCCCCCAGGGGGGGGGGTGAAGCTTTCTTT. It encodes CASSSPRGGGEAFF. The chain is built from TRBV5-1 and TRBJ1-1, with 7 bases that match TRBD1. With 3 bases clipped from V and 7 bases from J, the junction kept 9 bases outside the gene matches. Germline V gene data show CDR1 as SGHRS and CDR2 as YFSETQ. CDR3 length: 14 residues.